This TCR beta chain was identified in a study of blood T cells in healthy people across ages. Through a sample-barcoded 5' primer and a J-beta primer mix, a second PCR was run for roughly 7 to 11 cycles. TCRdb used MiXCR to reprocess the 5' RACE reads, holding one entry per CDR3 protein. Altogether 1.5 million to 2 million distinct CDR3 sequences are present, about 35% being singletons, with the ten largest covering over 9%. Germline CDR1 MDHEN, CDR2 SYDVKM. The CDR3 length is 15 residues. Trimming removed 6 bases from V and 9 bases from J; junction bases left unmatched: 8. Whole-study findings and limits: A strong correlation between TCR beta diversity and naive T cell percentage was seen. Donor CMV status, an unknown factor, possibly confounded changes in expanded clonotypes.

A minimum of 6.5 million PBMCs was isolated per sample. The amount of total RNA extracted per sample was at least 6 micrograms. This clonotype came up a few times. Its antigen remains unknown. Specimen: blood. The rearrangement joins TRBV28 to TRBJ1-6; TRBD1 aligns across 10 bases. This clonotype was sampled from a woman younger than 45 in good health. As DNA, the CDR3 is TGTGCCAGCAGCCTAAAAGGGACAGGGGTTTCACCCCTCCACTTT. Translating gives CASSLKGTGVSPLHF. Complete variable domain (other parts from reference TRBV28 and TRBJ1-6): DVKVTQSSRYLVKRTGEKVFLECVQDMDHENMFWYRQDPGLGLRLIYFSYDVKMKEKGDIPEGYSVSREKKERFSLILESASTNQTSMYLCASSLKGTGVSPLHFGNGTRLTVT.